These 18 T cell receptor beta chains were sequenced from one sample in a study of T cell responses to AZD1222 COVID-19 vaccine. Generated by immunoSEQ multiplex PCR, the TCRdb table keeps only in-frame clones and is missing some. The sample has 150,000 to 200,000 clones, under 95% seen once. Sample: peripheral blood, taken 28 days after the second AZD1222 dose. These TCRs come from an adult who received the AZD1222 COVID-19 vaccine.

This clone has a handful of counts. V gene TRBV5-1 combines with J gene TRBJ2-2; 8 nucleotides match TRBD1. Trimming took 7 bases from V and 5 from J; bases not matched to a gene: 10. The CDR3 covers 15 residues. CDR1 is SGHRS, CDR2 YFSETQ, per germline. The CDR3 nucleotides are TGCGCCAGCGGTAAGACAGGGGCAGAGACCGGGGAGCTGTTTTTT. Its protein product is CASGKTGAETGELFF. Full variable domain (missing parts from reference TRBV5-1 and TRBJ2-2): KAGVTQTPRYLIKTRGQQVTLSCSPISGHRSVSWYQQTPGQGLQFLFEYFSETQRNKGNFPGRFSGRQFSNSRSEMNVSTLELGDSALYLCASGKTGAETGELFFGEGSRLTVL.

V is TRBV30 and J is TRBJ1-5; 7 bases map to TRBD1. V gave up 3 bases and J gave up 6 bases; unmatched junction bases: 8. This CDR3 comprises 14 residues. Germline V gene data show CDR1 as GTSNPN and CDR2 as SVGIG (reference sequence). CDR3 sequence reads: CAWRATGATQPQHF. The CDR3 nucleotides are TGTGCCTGGAGGGCTACAGGGGCTACTCAGCCCCAGCATTTT.

The chain uses TRBV7-3 and TRBJ2-5; D is perhaps TRBD1 (6 bases). Germline CDR1 reads SGHTA; CDR2 reads FQGTGA. The CDR3 has 16 residues. The V end was cut by 3 bases, the J end by 7 bases, with 21 bases between. Here the CDR3 reads CASSFVPQGPLGTQYF. The CDR3 nucleotides are TGTGCCAGCAGCTTTGTCCCCCAGGGGCCGCTAGGGACCCAGTACTTC. The variable domain in full, with the rest retrieved from reference TRBV7-3 and TRBJ2-5, is GAGVSQTPSNKVTEKGKYVELRCDPISGHTALYWYRQSLGQGPEFLIYFQGTGAADDSGLPNDRFFAVRPEGSVSTLKIQRTERGDSAVYLCASSFVPQGPLGTQYFGPGTRLLVL.

V usage is TRBV6-5 and J usage is TRBJ2-7; either TRBD1 or TRBD2 may supply D (5 bases each). CDR3 size: 14 residues. Germline V lookup: CDR1 MNHEY, CDR2 SVGAGI. V gave up 2 bases and J gave up 4 bases, with 12 bases separating them. The CDR3 loop reads CASSYSGGVYEQYF. In DNA form, the CDR3 reads TGTGCCAGCAGTTACAGTGGGGGAGTATACGAGCAGTACTTC.

The chain uses TRBV5-1 and TRBJ2-3, with 9 bases that match TRBD2. V trimming: 4 bases; J trimming: 1 base; junction bases outside the gene matches: 7. Germline V CDR1 and CDR2: SGHRS, YFSETQ. This CDR3 has 16 residues. The CDR3 DNA is TGCGCCAGCAGCCCGGAGGGCGGGAGGGGCACAGATACGCAGTATTTT. It yields the protein CASSPEGGRGTDTQYF.

The sample holds a few counts of this clone. This chain uses TRBV28 with TRBJ1-5; perhaps TRBD1 as D (6 bases). CDR1 and CDR2 from the germline V gene are MDHEN and SYDVKM. The CDR3 loop spans 13 amino acids. Trimming shortened V by 10 bases and J by 2 bases, and 12 bases separated the two germline ends. The CDR3 is CATQHRGNQPQHF. The CDR3 region has the DNA TGTGCCACCCAACACAGGGGCAATCAGCCCCAGCATTTT.

The chain uses TRBV3-1 (or the pseudogene TRBV3-2) and TRBJ2-1, with unresolved D. The germline gives CDR1 LGHDT, CDR2 YNNKEL (reference sequence). The CDR3 is 13 residues long. Trimming pared 2 bases from V and 8 bases from J, leaving 10 bases between. CDR3 DNA: TGTGCCAGCAGCCAAACTCTGACGGATGAGCAGTTCTTC. This sequence encodes CASSQTLTDEQFF.

This chain joins TRBV7-8 and TRBJ2-7; TRBD2 agrees at 10 bases. Looked up from germline, CDR1 is SGHVS and CDR2 is FQNEAQ. J gave up 2 bases and V 8 bases, and 3 bases lay outside the gene matches. The CDR3 is 13 residues long. The CDR3 coding sequence is TGTGCCAGCTCTAGCGGGAGAGCCTACGAGCAGTACTTC. Amino acid sequence: CASSSGRAYEQYF.

The gene calls are TRBV6-5 and TRBJ1-6, with 7 positions matching TRBD1. CDR1 and CDR2 from the germline V gene are MNHEY and SVGAGI. V trimming: 6 bases; J trimming: 7 bases; junction bases outside the gene matches: 6. The CDR3 length is 14 residues. CDR3 in DNA: TGTGCCAGCAGCCGCGGACAGGTGAATTCACCCCTCCACTTT. This gives the protein CASSRGQVNSPLHF.

The DNA for the CDR3 is TGTGCCAGCAGCACCCCCGGGACTAGCGGGGGCACAGATACGCAGTATTTT. As protein: CASSTPGTSGGTDTQYF. J is TRBJ2-3 and V is TRBV5-6, with 13 nucleotides matching TRBD2. Germline CDR1 and CDR2: SGHDT and YYEEEE. The CDR3 extends over 17 amino acids. V shed 4 bases and J 1 base; nucleotides not matched to a gene: 6.

The rearrangement joins TRBV5-4 to TRBJ1-1, with TRBD1 matching 7 bases. The CDR3 runs to 15 residues. V lost 4 bases to trimming and J lost 4 bases; unmatched junction nucleotides: 10. From germline, CDR1 is SGHNT and CDR2 YYREEE (reference sequence). The CDR3 sequence is CASSAPRGKGTEAFF. The CDR3 region has the DNA TGTGCCAGCAGCGCGCCCAGGGGGAAAGGCACTGAAGCTTTCTTT.

The chain employs TRBV6-5 and TRBJ1-2; 7 positions agree with TRBD1. The junction had 1 base not matched to a gene; V was cut back by 4 bases and J by 2 bases. The CDR3 is made up of 13 amino acids. Germline CDR1 and CDR2: MNHEY and SVGAGI. DNA for the CDR3: TGTGCCAGCAGTTTGACAGGGAACTATGGCTACACCTTC. Amino acids: CASSLTGNYGYTF.

This clone showed up just once. The chain has TRBV7-3 and TRBJ1-2; D is perhaps TRBD1 (5 bases). CDR3 size: 13 residues. CDR1 SGHTA and CDR2 FQGTGA come from the germline V gene. V was trimmed by 5 bases and J by 4 bases, leaving 11 bases between them. The CDR3 reads CASSPGLGYGYTF. The CDR3 nucleotides are TGTGCCAGCAGCCCGGGACTGGGCTATGGCTACACCTTC.

The genes are TRBV2 and TRBJ2-7; the D gene is possibly TRBD1 (6 bases). Looked up from germline, CDR1 is SNHLY and CDR2 is FYNNEI. The CDR3 is 12 residues long. V was trimmed by 6 bases and J by 8 bases, leaving 14 bases between them. CDR3 nucleotide sequence: TGTGCCAGCAGGGACAGTGGACGTCAGCAGTACTTC. It yields the protein CASRDSGRQQYF.

This chain links TRBV7-8 with TRBJ2-1, with TRBD2 identical over 8 bases. The CDR3 runs 15 residues. Germline assignment: CDR1 SGHVS and CDR2 FQNEAQ. V gave up 1 base and J gave up 8 bases; unmatched junction bases: 7. DNA for the CDR3: TGTGCCAGCAGCTTAGTTGCGGGAGGAATAGATGAGCAGTTCTTC. Its translation: CASSLVAGGIDEQFF.

The chain joins TRBV9 to TRBJ2-3; 9 bases are a match to TRBD1. Trimming removed 4 bases from V and 2 bases from J; junction bases left unmatched: 11. The CDR3 runs to 17 residues. The V gene's germline CDR1 is SGDLS and CDR2 YYNGEE. CDR3 region: CASSPSGGTGHTDTQYF. The CDR3 DNA follows: TGTGCCAGCAGCCCCTCTGGCGGGACAGGGCACACAGATACGCAGTATTTT. The variable domain in full, with the rest retrieved from reference TRBV9 and TRBJ2-3, is DSGVTQTPKHLITATGQRVTLRCSPRSGDLSVYWYQQSLDQGLQFLIQYYNGEERAKGNILERFSAQQFPDLHSELNLSSLELGDSALYFCASSPSGGTGHTDTQYFGPGTRLTVL.

CDR3 in DNA: TGCGCCAGCAGCTTACGGACAGTCTCTGGGGCCAACGTCCTGACTTTC. This gives the protein CASSLRTVSGANVLTF. V usage is TRBV5-1 and J usage is TRBJ2-6, with D maybe TRBD1 (6 bases). The CDR3 is 16 residues long. Germline assignment: CDR1 SGHRS and CDR2 YFSETQ. The V and J ends lost 2 bases and 0 bases respectively, with 9 bases between them.

The genes are TRBV19 and TRBJ1-1; D might be TRBD1 (6 bases). The germline V and J ends were trimmed by 3 bases and 0 bases, with 17 bases remaining between them. Germline lookup yields CDR1 LNHDA and CDR2 SQIVND (reference sequence). This CDR3 spans 17 amino acids. CDR3: CASSIYIRGSVNTEAFF. CDR3 DNA sequence: TGTGCCAGTAGTATCTATATAAGGGGGTCTGTGAACACTGAAGCTTTCTTT.